Presented here are 14 T cell receptor beta chains from one specimen sequenced in a study of tumor-infiltrating lymphocytes in oesophageal squamous cell carcinoma. TCRdb independently ran MiXCR on the PCR reads; one entry per CDR3 protein. This repertoire shows under 20,000 distinct CDR3 sequences, roughly two fifths found once; its top ten account for less than 20%. Input material: esophageal tumor tissue. These TCRs come from a male donor with esophageal squamous cell carcinoma.

This clonotype came up many times. CDR3 in amino acids: CASNPTGNTEAFF. The DNA for the CDR3 is TGTGCCAGCAACCCGACAGGGAACACTGAAGCTTTCTTT. This chain uses TRBV5-6 with TRBJ1-1; a possible D gene is TRBD1 (6 bases). This CDR3 spans 13 amino acids. CDR1 is SGHDT and CDR2 is YYEEEE in the germline V gene. Trimming took off 6 bases at V and 1 base at J, with 10 bases between the two ends. The full variable domain, its missing parts supplied by reference TRBV5-6 and TRBJ1-1, is DAGVTQSPTHLIKTRGQQVTLRCSPKSGHDTVSWYQQALGQGPQFIFQYYEEEERQRGNFPDRFSGHQFPNYSSELNVNALLLGDSALYLCASNPTGNTEAFFGQGTRLTVV.

V and J are TRBV19 and TRBJ2-3; 11 nucleotides align to TRBD1. The last part of the DNA fits TRBJ2-7 better; the J call may be wrong. In germline, CDR1 is LNHDA, CDR2 SQIVND (reference sequence). The CDR3 totals 13 residues. This CDR3 is CASNLGQGEEQYF. CDR3 nucleotides: TGTGCCAGTAACTTGGGACAGGGGGAAGAGCAGTACTTC.

This clonotype was seen more than once but under ten times. With a much larger clone just one base away, this may be a read error. CDR3 sequence: CASSLGGGLYEQFF. The CDR3 DNA reads TGTGCCAGCAGCTTAGGTGGCGGCCTTTACGAGCAGTTCTTC. V usage is TRBV7-2 and J usage is TRBJ2-7; D is undetermined. Judging by the DNA end, TRBJ2-1 fits better; the J call may be wrong. The CDR3 runs to 14 residues. Germline-derived CDR1 and CDR2 are SGHTA and FQGNSA.

This clonotype appeared a few times. V gene TRBV5-6 combines with J gene TRBJ1-2, with 8 bases identical to TRBD1. The end of the DNA aligns better with TRBJ2-7, so the J call may be wrong. The CDR3 loop spans 14 amino acids. Looked up from germline, CDR1 is SGHDT and CDR2 is YYEEEE. CDR3 in DNA: TGTGCCAGCAGCACCCTGGGACAGGACTACGAGCAGTACTTC. It codes for CASSTLGQDYEQYF.

The table lists this clonotype with a few counts. The genes are TRBV6-5 and TRBJ1-1; D is possibly TRBD1 (6 bases). Deletions cut 0 bases from V and 8 bases from J, with 13 bases between. CDR3 length equals 14 residues. Germline values: CDR1 MNHEY, CDR2 SVGAGI. The CDR3 loop reads CASSYSTGGHEAFF. DNA for the CDR3: TGTGCCAGCAGTTACTCGACGGGGGGCCACGAAGCTTTCTTT.

This clonotype was seen repeatedly, ten times or more. Given a much more abundant clone one base away, this may be a read error. The J gene is TRBJ2-7, the V gene TRBV7-7; D is undetermined. The better agreement between TRBJ2-1 and the DNA end casts doubt on the J call. Germline V gene data show CDR1 as SSHAT and CDR2 as FNYEAQ (reference sequence). The CDR3 spans 10 residues. This CDR3 is CASSSYEQFF. The CDR3 region has the DNA TGTGCTAGCAGCTCCTACGAGCAGTTCTTC.

This clonotype was found many times. The J gene is TRBJ2-7, the V gene TRBV28; 14 nucleotides agree with TRBD2. V gave up 5 bases and J gave up 7 bases; unmatched junction bases: 19. This CDR3 region has 19 residues. CDR1 is MDHEN, CDR2 SYDVKM, per germline. The CDR3 spells CASSLGRRLAGGPRDEQYF. The CDR3 bases are TGTGCCAGCAGTCTCGGACGGCGACTAGCGGGAGGGCCGAGGGATGAGCAGTACTTC.

CDR3 bases: TGTGCCAGCAGCGAACAGGGTCGCACAGATACGCAGTATTTT. Its protein is CASSEQGRTDTQYF. This sequence joins TRBV2 and TRBJ2-3, with D possibly being TRBD1 (6 bases). V was cut by 6 bases and J by 1 base, with 11 bases left in between. CDR3 length equals 14 residues. CDR1 and CDR2 (germline): SNHLY, FYNNEI.

This clonotype was seen at least ten times. CDR3 nucleotide sequence: TGTGCCAGCAGCCCCTCCAATGAGCAGTTCTTC. Encoded protein: CASSPSNEQFF. The genes are TRBV2 and TRBJ2-1; unclear D gene. Deletions cut 6 bases from V and 6 bases from J, with 6 bases between. The CDR3 extends over 11 amino acids. Germline-derived CDR1 and CDR2 are SNHLY and FYNNEI.

There are many counts of this clonotype. This rearrangement joins TRBV11-3 to TRBJ2-7; 9 nucleotides align to TRBD2. The trim removed 5 bases at V and 6 bases at J, leaving 8 bases unmatched. Germline loops: CDR1 SGHNT, CDR2 YENEEA. The length of the CDR3 is 14 residues. CDR3 nucleotides: TGTGCCAGCAGCCCTAGCGGGGCTTTCGGCGAGCAGTACTTC. Translation: CASSPSGAFGEQYF.

This CDR3 reads CASSLTLVPPYNEQFF. In nucleotides, the CDR3 is TGTGCCAGCAGTTTAACACTGGTCCCCCCCTACAATGAGCAGTTCTTC. This chain connects TRBV12-3 or TRBV12-4 to TRBJ2-1; no clear D. The V end lost 2 bases, the J end lost 2 bases, and 13 bases lay between the germline ends. This CDR3 contains 16 residues.

The chain combines TRBV7-8 with TRBJ2-4; TRBD1 matches at 8 bases. The J call could be wrong; TRBJ2-1 is a better fit for the DNA end. This CDR3 region has 16 residues. Germline lookup yields CDR1 SGHVS and CDR2 FQNEAQ. The CDR3 protein is CASSSSWGQENNEQFF. The CDR3 DNA is TGTGCCAGCAGCTCCAGTTGGGGACAGGAAAACAATGAGCAGTTCTTC.

Ten or more counts support this clonotype. Since a much larger clone is just one base distant, this may be a read error. This chain joins TRBV12-5 and TRBJ2-7, with D tentatively TRBD2 (5 bases). This CDR3 spans 18 amino acids. Trimming removed 2 bases from V and 7 bases from J, with 27 bases in between. Germline loops: CDR1 LGHNT, CDR2 FRNRAP. The CDR3 loop reads CASGLNLSGIRSYNEQYF. DNA of the CDR3: TGTGCTAGTGGTTTGAATTTGAGCGGAATCCGCTCCTACAATGAGCAGTACTTC.

This chain uses TRBV5-1 with TRBJ2-3; tentative D call: TRBD2 (5 bases). This CDR3 has 14 amino acids. Between the trimmed V and J ends, which lost 4 bases and 1 base, there was a span of 10 bases. Germline assignment: CDR1 SGHRS and CDR2 YFSETQ. The CDR3 region is CASSLGLRTDTQYF. CDR3 nucleotide sequence: TGCGCCAGCAGCCTTGGACTCCGCACAGATACGCAGTATTTT.